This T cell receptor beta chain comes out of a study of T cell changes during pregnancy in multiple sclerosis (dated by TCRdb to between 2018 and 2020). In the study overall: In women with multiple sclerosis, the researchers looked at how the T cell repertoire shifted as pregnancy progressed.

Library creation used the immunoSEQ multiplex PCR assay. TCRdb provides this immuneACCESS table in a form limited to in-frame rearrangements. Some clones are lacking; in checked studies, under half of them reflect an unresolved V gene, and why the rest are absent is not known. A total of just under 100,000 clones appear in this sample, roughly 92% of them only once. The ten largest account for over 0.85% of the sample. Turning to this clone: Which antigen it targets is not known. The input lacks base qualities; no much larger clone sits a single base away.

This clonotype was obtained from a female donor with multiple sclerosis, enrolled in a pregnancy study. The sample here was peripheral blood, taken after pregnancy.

The sequence in DNA is TGTGCCAGCAGTTTAGACAGGGGGTTTACCTATGGCTACACCTTC. The encoded protein is CASSLDRGFTYGYTF. The V and J segments used are TRBV28 and TRBJ1-2; the central 9 bases match TRBD1. The germline V and J ends show losses of 2 bases and 4 bases respectively, and no gene match explains 5 bases of the junction. Reading the germline V gene gives CDR1 MDHEN and CDR2 SYDVKM. Its CDR3 holds 15 amino acids, cysteine through phenylalanine. The only DNA kept is the CDR3, 45 bases in frame from the first base.